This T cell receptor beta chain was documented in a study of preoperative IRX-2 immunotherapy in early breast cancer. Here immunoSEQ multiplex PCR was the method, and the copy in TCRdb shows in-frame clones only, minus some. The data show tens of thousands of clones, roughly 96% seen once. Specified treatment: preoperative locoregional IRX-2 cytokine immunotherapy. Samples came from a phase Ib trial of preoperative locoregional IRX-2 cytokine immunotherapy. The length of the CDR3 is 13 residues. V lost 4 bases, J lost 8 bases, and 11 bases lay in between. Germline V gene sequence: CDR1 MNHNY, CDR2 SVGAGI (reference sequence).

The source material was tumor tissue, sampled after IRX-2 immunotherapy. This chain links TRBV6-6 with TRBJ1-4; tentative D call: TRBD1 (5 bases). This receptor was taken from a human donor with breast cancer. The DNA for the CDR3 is TGTGCCAGCAGTTTAATAGGGGAAGAAAAACTGTTTTTT. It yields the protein CASSLIGEEKLFF.